This T cell receptor (beta chain) was documented in a study of blood T cell repertoires in COVID-19. Method: immunoSEQ multiplex PCR; TCRdb's copy keeps in-frame clones and lacks some. Among some 390,000 clones, 80% to 90% were seen once, and the ten largest hold around 1.1%. Participant-reported clinical history was the basis for cohort assignment. Two negative PCRs, clearance, or symptom resolution characterized the recovered Cohort 3 donors. The sample was PBMCs or T cells enriched from blood (not recorded which). This TCR derives from a man aged 25-45 years who had recovered from COVID-19.

Here the CDR3 reads CASSLGVGSTIGAFF. Here the CDR3 DNA reads TGCGCCAGCAGCTTGGGCGTAGGGTCGACTATCGGAGCTTTCTTT. The J gene is TRBJ1-1, the V gene TRBV5-1; D remains unclear. This CDR3 contains 15 residues. V was clipped by 0 bases and J by 10 bases, with 19 bases between them. In germline, CDR1 is SGHRS, CDR2 YFSETQ. The whole variable domain, remainder taken from reference TRBV5-1 and TRBJ1-1, is KAGVTQTPRYLIKTRGQQVTLSCSPISGHRSVSWYQQTPGQGLQFLFEYFSETQRNKGNFPGRFSGRQFSNSRSEMNVSTLELGDSALYLCASSLGVGSTIGAFFGQGTRLTVV.